This T cell receptor beta chain was obtained from a study of blood T cell repertoires in COVID-19. As for the study in general: Samples of COVID-19 (acute and convalescent) were obtained from the United States, Italy and Spain. The analysed material was cDNA or gDNA that came from T cells, B-cell-depleted T cells, or PBMCs.

Authors' data handling: By means of reference gene primer amplification, nucleated cell counts were estimated. Sequencing was performed with immunoSEQ multiplex PCR; in TCRdb, only in-frame clones are kept and a portion is missing. That table gives V, J and clone size, and the DNA gave D and trimming. The repertoire holds some 200,000 clones, with around 82% as singletons. Note on this clone: One end of the junction does not line up with germline, which may come from a read error.

The sequenced material came from peripheral blood. The source is a human donor with acute or convalescent COVID-19. The donor label of this sample is uncertain.

The CDR3 loop reads CASSQGTSRYF. CDR3 sequence (DNA): TGTGCCAGCAGTCAAGGGACTAGCCGTTACTTC. J is TRBJ2-7 and V is TRBV14; 9 bases agree with TRBD2. The CDR3 is 11 residues long. CDR1 SGHDN and CDR2 FVKESK come from the germline V gene.